Described below is a single TCR beta chain sequence and its context. Its antigen remains unknown. This sample is part of a study of T cells in tumors after PD-1 blockade. Study information: Mean per blood sample: some 100,000 templates (24,679-257,772), about 40,000 unique clonotypes. Study-wide results and caveats: About 41% of tumor TCR clonotypes were also found in blood.

Template: tumor biopsy or peripheral blood genomic DNA, roughly 550-6,004 ng per sample. Here immunoSEQ multiplex PCR was the method, and the copy in TCRdb shows in-frame clones only, minus some. The data show about 60,000 clones, with approximately 79% seen just once and 4.7% held by the top ten. Trimming removed 5 bases at V and 0 bases at J, with 13 bases between. This CDR3 spans 15 amino acids. Germline assignment: CDR1 MNHEY and CDR2 SMNVEV (reference sequence). Sequences were derived from PBMCs, sampled after anti-PD-1 treatment. The source of this sequence is a human donor with basal cell carcinoma. This chain links TRBV27 with TRBJ1-1; D ambiguous. CDR3 sequence: CASSQSQVMNTEAFF. Here the CDR3 DNA reads TGTGCCAGCAGTCAATCGCAGGTGATGAACACTGAAGCTTTCTTT.